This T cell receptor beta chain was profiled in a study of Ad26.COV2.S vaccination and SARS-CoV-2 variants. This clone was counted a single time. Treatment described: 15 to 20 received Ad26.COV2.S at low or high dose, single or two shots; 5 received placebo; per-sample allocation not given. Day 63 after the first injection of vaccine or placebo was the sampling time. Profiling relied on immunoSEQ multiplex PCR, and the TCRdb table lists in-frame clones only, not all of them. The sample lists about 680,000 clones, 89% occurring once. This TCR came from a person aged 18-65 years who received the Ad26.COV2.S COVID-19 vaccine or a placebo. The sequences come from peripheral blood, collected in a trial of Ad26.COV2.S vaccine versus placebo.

The CDR3 DNA sequence: TGTGCCACCAGTGATAGGCAGGGGGCGTTGAATGAGCAGTTCTTC. Translation gives CATSDRQGALNEQFF. V usage is TRBV24-1 and J usage is TRBJ2-1, with 8 nucleotides matching TRBD1. The CDR3 is 15 residues long. J gave up 7 bases and V 3 bases, and 7 bases lay outside the gene matches. CDR1 is KGHDR and CDR2 is SFDVKD in the germline V gene.